This entry lists 13 T cell receptor beta chains sequenced from one sample in a study of shared T cell receptors in the human thymus. The assay was immunoSEQ multiplex PCR, and TCRdb's table has in-frame clones only and misses some. This table holds 500,000 to 750,000 clones, 85% to 90% found once. These same records also appear under a second study, on human thymus T cells.

The sequencing input was thymocytes. The receptors derive from a boy under two years old with a congenital heart defect.

The genes are TRBV19 and TRBJ2-5, with D maybe TRBD1 (5 bases). The germline CDR1 and CDR2 sequences are LNHDA and SQIVND (reference sequence). CDR3 length: 15 amino acids. V lost 0 bases to trimming and J lost 6 bases, with 14 bases between them. Here the CDR3 reads CASSIEGQEQKTQYF. CDR3 in DNA: TGTGCCAGTAGTATAGAGGGGCAGGAGCAAAAGACCCAGTACTTC.

V is TRBV7-9 and J is TRBJ2-1; the D is unclear. The CDR3 runs to 11 residues. The V and J ends lost 6 bases and 6 bases respectively, with 6 bases between them. The germline CDR1 and CDR2 sequences are SEHNR and FQNEAQ (reference sequence). CDR3 coding DNA: TGTGCCAGCAGGCCTAGCAATGAGCAGTTCTTC. Protein product: CASRPSNEQFF.

The chain couples TRBV7-9 to TRBJ1-4; 7 nucleotides align to TRBD1. Germline CDR1 reads SEHNR; CDR2 reads FQNEAQ (reference sequence). Trimming took 4 bases from V and 4 from J; bases not matched to a gene: 9. The length of the CDR3 is 16 residues. The CDR3 loop is CASSWGDRPNNEKLFF. The CDR3 DNA is TGTGCCAGCAGCTGGGGGGACAGACCGAATAATGAAAAACTGTTTTTT. Full variable domain (outside the CDR3, taken from reference TRBV7-9 and TRBJ1-4): DTGVSQNPRHKITKRGQNVTFRCDPISEHNRLYWYRQTLGQGPEFLTYFQNEAQLEKSRLLSDRFSAERPKGSFSTLEIQRTEQGDSAMYLCASSWGDRPNNEKLFFGSGTQLSVL.

The gene calls are TRBV6-6 and TRBJ1-2; D call uncertain. This CDR3 spans 13 amino acids. Trimming left V 7 bases short and J 4 bases short, with 13 bases between. Germline lookup yields CDR1 MNHNY and CDR2 SVGAGI (reference sequence). CDR3: CASKAKGAYGYTF. CDR3 DNA sequence: TGTGCCAGCAAAGCCAAGGGAGCCTATGGCTACACCTTC.

This clone was seen a handful of times. The genes are TRBV4-2 and TRBJ2-4; a weak D match, TRBD2 (6 bases). This CDR3 region has 21 residues. Germline assignment: CDR1 LGHNA and CDR2 YNFKEQ. The ends were cut back, 0 bases at V and 0 bases at J, with 24 bases in the middle. DNA of the CDR3: TGTGCCAGCAGCCAAGAGGAGGGATATAGAGGGCACATTCTAGCCAAAAACATTCAGTACTTC. Residues: CASSQEEGYRGHILAKNIQYF.

This sequence joins TRBV27 and TRBJ2-7; TRBD2 matches 7 bases. This CDR3 comprises 16 residues. CDR1 is MNHEY and CDR2 is SMNVEV in the germline V gene (reference sequence). Germline trimming cut 3 bases from V and 2 bases from J; bases unmatched to any gene: 10. Here the CDR3 reads CASSLTSPEVPYEQYF. CDR3 in DNA: TGTGCCAGCAGTTTGACTAGCCCCGAAGTCCCCTACGAGCAGTACTTC.

This clone appeared a single time. J is TRBJ2-7 and V is TRBV27; 9 bases line up with TRBD1. The CDR3 runs 15 residues. With 1 base clipped from V and 5 bases from J, the junction kept 6 bases outside the gene matches. Per germline, CDR1 MNHEY and CDR2 SMNVEV (reference sequence). This CDR3 is CASSLYGTGYNEQYF. The DNA of the CDR3 is TGTGCCAGCAGTTTATACGGGACAGGGTACAACGAGCAGTACTTC.

The chain employs TRBV2 and TRBJ2-3; TRBD1 matches 7 bases. The CDR3 length is 18 residues. The ends lost 3 bases at V and 0 bases at J; junction bases unmatched: 12. The germline V gene encodes CDR1 SNHLY and CDR2 FYNNEI. The CDR3 region is CASSDRGQALRSTDTQYF. Here the CDR3 DNA reads TGTGCCAGCAGTGATCGAGGACAGGCCCTTCGGAGCACAGATACGCAGTATTTT. Full variable domain (outside the CDR3, taken from reference TRBV2 and TRBJ2-3): EPEVTQTPSHQVTQMGQEVILRCVPISNHLYFYWYRQILGQKVEFLVSFYNNEISEKSEIFDDQFSVERPDGSNFTLKIRSTKLEDSAMYFCASSDRGQALRSTDTQYFGPGTRLTVL.

The V gene is TRBV4-3, the J gene TRBJ2-7; tentative D call: TRBD2 (5 bases). Germline CDR1 LGHNA, CDR2 YSLEER. The V gene lost 0 bases and the J gene lost 2 bases, with 11 bases spanning the gap. The CDR3 is 15 amino acids. The CDR3 sequence is CASSQESGKTYEQYF. Here the CDR3 DNA reads TGCGCCAGCAGCCAAGAGAGCGGCAAAACCTACGAGCAGTACTTC.

The gene calls are TRBV19 and TRBJ2-7; TRBD2 agrees at 8 bases. V was pared by 7 bases and J by 2 bases, with 4 bases of the junction left unmatched. The CDR3 spans 13 residues. Germline V CDR1 and CDR2: LNHDA, SQIVND (reference sequence). CDR3 residues: CASNRRGAYEQYF. CDR3 sequence (DNA): TGTGCCAGTAATCGGCGGGGGGCCTACGAGCAGTACTTC.

The chain is built from TRBV7-2 and TRBJ2-5; D possibly corresponds to TRBD1 (5 bases). The CDR3 spans 13 residues. The germline CDR1 and CDR2 sequences are SGHTA and FQGNSA. The V gene lost 7 bases and the J gene lost 1 base, with 10 bases spanning the gap. CDR3 sequence (DNA): TGTGCCAGCACCCCCCAGGGCCAAGAGACCCAGTACTTC. Protein: CASTPQGQETQYF.

The J gene is TRBJ1-1, the V gene TRBV28; 8 nucleotides align to TRBD1. Germline V CDR1 and CDR2: MDHEN, SYDVKM. The V gene end was trimmed by 4 bases and the J gene end by 3 bases; junction bases not matched to a gene: 4. There are 14 residues in the CDR3. CDR3 sequence: CASSSSQGDTEAFF. CDR3 in DNA: TGTGCCAGCAGTTCGTCACAGGGGGACACTGAAGCTTTCTTT.

V gene TRBV4-2 combines with J gene TRBJ2-7; TRBD1 matches at 11 bases. Germline V gene data show CDR1 as LGHNA and CDR2 as YNFKEQ. J lost 2 bases, V lost 3 bases, and 15 bases had no gene match. This CDR3 has 19 amino acids. This CDR3 reads CASSHLSDRGRGVTYEQYF. The CDR3, as DNA: TGTGCCAGCAGCCACCTTTCGGACAGGGGGCGCGGGGTAACCTACGAGCAGTACTTC.